These 5 T cell receptor beta chains were sequenced from one sample in a study of T cells in Graves' hyperthyroidism and ophthalmopathy. Researchers amplified the TCR beta CDR3 regions from RNA transcripts. RT-PCR in the first round (using the HTBI primer set) targeted the TCR CDR3. TCRdb re-analysed the multiplex PCR reads in MiXCR, keeping a single row per CDR3 protein. The sample holds about half a million distinct CDR3 sequences, 15% to 20% seen once. The sample taken for sequencing was blood. These receptors all come from a woman between 25 and 40 years old with Graves' ophthalmopathy.

This clonotype occurred many times. This chain joins TRBV20-1 and TRBJ1-5; weak D call: TRBD1 (5 bases). Trimming pared 4 bases from V and 2 bases from J, leaving 12 bases between. The CDR3 totals 14 residues. From germline, CDR1 is DFQATT and CDR2 SNEGSKA (reference sequence). The DNA of the CDR3 is TGCAGTGCTACGTGGGGGGGTGGCAATCAGCCCCAGCATTTT. Its protein is CSATWGGGNQPQHF.

This clonotype was seen a handful of times. A junction end diverges from the germline sequence, so it may reflect a read error. Written as DNA, the CDR3 is TGTGCCAGCAAGGAGGAAGGTGGGAATAGTCCTAACTATGGCTACACCTTC. Translation gives CASKEEGGNSPNYGYTF. This sequence joins TRBV5-1 and TRBJ1-2, with D uncertain. The germline CDR1 and CDR2 sequences are SGHRS and YFSETQ. The CDR3 totals 17 residues.

This clonotype was detected many times. The V call is TRBV7-3, the J call TRBJ2-5; 7 nucleotides align to TRBD1. The ends lost 5 bases at V and 4 bases at J; junction bases unmatched: 7. The CDR3 is 14 amino acids. Germline V gene sequence: CDR1 SGHTA, CDR2 FQGTGA. The CDR3 reads CASSPTGVRETQYF. The CDR3 DNA reads as TGTGCCAGCAGCCCCACAGGGGTCAGAGAGACCCAGTACTTC.

The chain has TRBV19 and TRBJ2-2, with D perhaps TRBD2 (5 bases). Trimming took off 3 bases at V and 4 bases at J, with 9 bases between the two ends. The length of the CDR3 is 14 residues. Per the germline V gene, CDR1 is LNHDA and CDR2 is SQIVND (reference sequence). CDR3 sequence (DNA): TGTGCCAGTAGTATTTTGGGGAGCACCGGGGAGCTGTTTTTT. As protein: CASSILGSTGELFF.

This clonotype was counted ten times or more. The chain links TRBV6-1 to TRBJ2-3, with 10 bases matching TRBD2. The length of the CDR3 is 16 residues. V dropped 6 bases and J dropped 2; count of bases not matched to a gene: 8. Germline CDR1 is MNHNS and CDR2 is SASEGT. As DNA, the CDR3 is TGTGCCAGCAGCTCGGGACTAGCGCGCGCCACAGATACGCAGTATTTT. It yields the protein CASSSGLARATDTQYF.